This is a list of T cell receptor beta chains from one sample in a study of shared clonotypes between healthy human individuals. The method was immunoSEQ multiplex PCR; TCRdb's version includes in-frame clones alone and lacks a portion of them. The sample lists roughly 2,000,000 clones; around 96% were seen once. The sequencing input was naive CD8+ T cells sorted from blood. These receptors all stem from a man between 18 and 29 years old in good health. The CDR3 runs from the conserved cysteine through the conserved F or W. A D gene is named only where the DNA matches it firmly. Where a row states a size, it is once, few, many or the class of an expanded clone; other rows omit it.

V	D	J	size	CDR3	DNA
TRBV5-4	TRBD2	TRBJ2-7	once	CASSLAASGYEQYF	TGTGCCAGCAGCTTGGCCGCTAGCGGCTACGAGCAGTACTTC
TRBV29-1	NA	TRBJ2-7	NA	CSAKQGTEQYF	TGCAGCGCCAAACAGGGAACCGAGCAGTACTTC
TRBV28	NA	TRBJ2-7	NA	CASSPEDSSYEQYF	TGTGCCAGCAGTCCCGAGGACAGTTCCTACGAGCAGTACTTC
TRBV29-1	NA	TRBJ2-7	NA	CSVTADTYEQYF	TGCAGCGTTACAGCGGATACCTACGAGCAGTACTTC
TRBV10-1	TRBD2	TRBJ2-2	NA	CASSDSSGSYGELFF	TGCGCCAGCAGTGACTCTAGCGGGAGTTACGGGGAGCTGTTTTTT
TRBV15	NA	TRBJ1-6	NA	CATSRDIPSYNSPLHF	TGTGCCACCAGCAGAGATATTCCCTCCTATAATTCACCCCTCCACTTT
TRBV19	NA	TRBJ1-5	NA	CASSPSIGNQPQHF	TGTGCCAGTAGCCCCTCTATAGGGAATCAGCCCCAGCATTTT
TRBV4-3	TRBD2	TRBJ2-7	NA	CASSPTAGAYEQYF	TGCGCCAGCAGCCCGACAGCGGGAGCCTACGAGCAGTACTTC
TRBV4-3	TRBD2	TRBJ2-1	NA	CASSPVAGEYNEQFF	TGCGCCAGCAGCCCAGTAGCGGGAGAGTACAATGAGCAGTTCTTC
TRBV6-5	NA	TRBJ1-6	NA	CASSYWPGSPLHF	TGTGCCAGCAGTTACTGGCCAGGGTCACCCCTCCACTTT
TRBV29-1	NA	TRBJ1-2	NA	CSVEEMDLLDYGYTF	TGCAGCGTTGAAGAGATGGACCTCCTGGACTATGGCTACACCTTC
TRBV19	NA	TRBJ1-2	once	CASSNPPGAGGYTF	TGTGCCAGTAGTAATCCTCCGGGGGCCGGTGGCTACACCTTC
TRBV11-3	NA	TRBJ2-2	once	CASSAANTGELFF	TGTGCCAGCAGCGCTGCGAACACCGGGGAGCTGTTTTTT
TRBV7-9	TRBD1	TRBJ1-1	once	CASSPITGATEAFF	TGTGCCAGCAGCCCAATTACAGGGGCGACTGAAGCTTTCTTT
TRBV7-2	NA	TRBJ2-3	NA	CASSLEVVIGVITDTQYF	TGTGCCAGCAGCTTAGAAGTGGTCATAGGGGTGATCACAGATACGCAGTATTTT
TRBV10-2	NA	TRBJ2-7	NA	CASRADSSYEQYF	TGCGCCAGCAGAGCCGATTCCAGCTACGAGCAGTACTTC
TRBV18	NA	TRBJ2-7	NA	CASSPRDSSYEQYF	TGTGCCAGCTCACCCAGAGATAGCTCCTACGAGCAGTACTTC
TRBV7-2	NA	TRBJ1-1	NA	CASSLDGLEAFF	TGTGCCAGCAGCTTGGACGGCCTTGAAGCTTTCTTT
TRBV23-1	NA	TRBJ1-6	once	CAGGGGAGSSPLHF	TGCGCCGGTGGGGGAGGGGCCGGGAGTTCACCCCTCCACTTT
TRBV7-9	NA	TRBJ2-5	NA	CASSPPRGGTEETQYF	TGTGCCAGCAGCCCACCCCGAGGGGGGACGGAAGAGACCCAGTACTTC
TRBV21-1	NA	TRBJ1-2	NA	CASSTGQESNYGYTF	TGTGCCAGCAGCACAGGACAGGAGTCTAACTATGGCTACACCTTC
TRBV6-1	NA	TRBJ1-1	NA	CASSDPGVNTEAFF	TGTGCCAGCAGTGACCCAGGGGTCAACACTGAAGCTTTCTTT
TRBV4-1	NA	TRBJ1-4	NA	CASSQDPGSEKLFF	TGCGCCAGCAGCCAAGATCCAGGGAGTGAAAAACTGTTTTTT
TRBV30	NA	TRBJ1-3	NA	CAWSGGSGNTIYF	TGTGCCTGGAGTGGAGGATCTGGAAACACCATATATTTT
TRBV7-9	TRBD2	TRBJ2-2	NA	CASSSGLAGVTGELFF	TGTGCCAGCAGCTCCGGACTAGCGGGGGTCACCGGGGAGCTGTTTTTT
TRBV2	NA	TRBJ2-7	NA	CASSAGTESYEQYF	TGTGCCAGCAGCGCCGGGACTGAGTCCTACGAGCAGTACTTC
TRBV10-3	TRBD2	TRBJ2-1	NA	CAISESSSGGYEQFF	TGTGCCATCAGTGAGTCAAGTAGCGGGGGGTATGAGCAGTTCTTC
TRBV19	NA	TRBJ2-3	NA	CASSIFGRTDTQYF	TGTGCCAGTAGTATATTCGGGCGTACAGATACGCAGTATTTT
TRBV2	NA	TRBJ1-1	NA	CASSDEGLNTEAFF	TGTGCCAGCAGTGACGAGGGGTTGAACACTGAAGCTTTCTTT
TRBV28	NA	TRBJ1-4	NA	CASRRQSINEKLFF	TGTGCCAGCCGTAGGCAGTCAATTAATGAAAAACTGTTTTTT
TRBV10-2	NA	TRBJ2-2	once	CASTRTENTGELFF	TGCGCCAGCACCCGGACGGAGAACACCGGGGAGCTGTTTTTT
TRBV28	NA	TRBJ1-5	NA	CASSFRGINQPQHF	TGTGCCAGCAGTTTCCGGGGAATCAATCAGCCCCAGCATTTT
TRBV5-6	NA	TRBJ2-2	NA	CASSISLNTGELFF	TGTGCCAGCAGTATCTCCCTTAACACCGGGGAGCTGTTTTTT
TRBV6-5	NA	TRBJ2-7	NA	CASSYSMGNEQYF	TGTGCCAGCAGTTACTCGATGGGAAACGAGCAGTACTTC
TRBV27	NA	TRBJ2-1	NA	CASSLGRDSYNEQFF	TGTGCCAGCAGTTTAGGACGCGACTCCTACAATGAGCAGTTCTTC
TRBV10-3	NA	TRBJ2-5	NA	CATASGSEWETQYF	TGTGCCACCGCGTCGGGGTCTGAGTGGGAGACCCAGTACTTC
TRBV6-1	NA	TRBJ2-5	NA	CASSEVRGVYQETQYF	TGTGCCAGCAGTGAAGTCAGAGGGGTGTACCAAGAGACCCAGTACTTC
TRBV5-1	NA	TRBJ1-1	NA	CASSFEVAGNTEAFF	TGCGCCAGCAGCTTTGAGGTTGCAGGGAACACTGAAGCTTTCTTT
TRBV27	TRBD1	TRBJ2-7	NA	CASSSPGGEGYF	TGTGCCAGCAGCAGTCCAGGGGGCGAGGGGTACTTC
TRBV19	NA	TRBJ2-7	few	CASSTLLTRDEQYF	TGTGCCAGTAGTACCCTCCTGACTAGAGACGAGCAGTACTTC
TRBV4-3	NA	TRBJ2-3	NA	CASSQDGGGPDTQYF	TGCGCCAGCAGCCAAGATGGGGGAGGCCCAGATACGCAGTATTTT
TRBV28	NA	TRBJ2-3	NA	CATRGIRADTQYF	TGTGCCACGCGTGGGATACGGGCAGATACGCAGTATTTT
TRBV7-2	TRBD1	TRBJ2-1	NA	CASSPQQGKFYNEQFF	TGTGCCAGCAGCCCGCAACAGGGGAAGTTCTACAATGAGCAGTTCTTC
TRBV28	NA	TRBJ1-2	once	CASSPRGPYGYTF	TGTGCCAGCAGCCCCCGGGGCCCCTATGGCTACACCTTC
TRBV7-9	NA	TRBJ2-3	NA	CASSPQASDTQYF	TGTGCCAGCAGCCCTCAAGCATCCGATACGCAGTATTTT
TRBV4-1	NA	TRBJ2-1	NA	CASSQESGTLGQGEQFF	TGCGCCAGCAGCCAAGAGTCGGGGACGTTGGGGCAGGGTGAGCAGTTCTTC
TRBV5-6	NA	TRBJ2-7	NA	CASSLVAGPTAEQYF	TGTGCCAGCAGCTTGGTGGCCGGACCCACCGCCGAGCAGTACTTC
TRBV5-5	NA	TRBJ1-2	NA	CASVLGEGAGGYTF	TGTGCCAGCGTGCTTGGAGAGGGCGCGGGTGGCTACACCTTC
TRBV4-2	NA	TRBJ1-5	NA	CASSQVYTQYDSNQPQHF	TGTGCCAGCAGCCAAGTCTATACACAGTACGATAGCAATCAGCCCCAGCATTTT
TRBV4-1	NA	TRBJ1-1	NA	CASSQGGGPQAFF	TGCGCCAGCAGCCAAGGGGGGGGGCCGCAGGCTTTCTTT
TRBV11-2	NA	TRBJ1-4	NA	CASSPGSSAEKLFF	TGTGCCAGCAGTCCCGGGTCGTCGGCTGAAAAACTGTTTTTT
TRBV28	TRBD1	TRBJ2-7	NA	CASSLRGREQYF	TGTGCCAGCAGTTTAAGGGGGCGCGAGCAGTACTTC
TRBV10-3	NA	TRBJ1-2	NA	CAISEGGRYGYTF	TGTGCCATCAGTGAAGGAGGGAGGTATGGCTACACCTTC
TRBV5-6	NA	TRBJ2-5	NA	CASSPVVAPQETQYF	TGTGCCAGCAGCCCTGTGGTAGCCCCCCAAGAGACCCAGTACTTC
TRBV11-2	NA	TRBJ2-2	NA	CASSLVTTNTGELFF	TGTGCCAGCAGCTTAGTGACCACCAACACCGGGGAGCTGTTTTTT
TRBV7-9	TRBD2	TRBJ2-7	NA	CASSVGAGGIYEQYF	TGTGCCAGCAGCGTTGGGGCGGGAGGGATCTACGAGCAGTACTTC
TRBV7-9	TRBD2	TRBJ2-5	NA	CASSFPILAGVGETQYF	TGTGCCAGCAGCTTCCCTATCCTAGCGGGAGTTGGTGAGACCCAGTACTTC
TRBV27	NA	TRBJ2-5	NA	CASSPWPEGETQYF	TGTGCCAGCAGTCCTTGGCCCGAGGGAGAGACCCAGTACTTC
TRBV7-9	TRBD1	TRBJ1-1	NA	CASRDRDRNTEAFF	TGTGCCAGCAGAGACAGGGACAGGAACACTGAAGCTTTCTTT